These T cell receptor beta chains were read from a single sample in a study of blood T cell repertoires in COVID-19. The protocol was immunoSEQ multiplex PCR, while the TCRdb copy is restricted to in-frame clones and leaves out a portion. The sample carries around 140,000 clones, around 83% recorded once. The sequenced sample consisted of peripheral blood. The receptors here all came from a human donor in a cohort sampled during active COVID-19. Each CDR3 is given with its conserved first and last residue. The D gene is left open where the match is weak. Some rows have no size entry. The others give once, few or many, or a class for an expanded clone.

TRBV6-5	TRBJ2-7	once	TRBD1	CASSLRQGAAYEQYF	TGTGCCAGCAGCCTTCGACAGGGCGCGGCCTACGAGCAGTACTTC
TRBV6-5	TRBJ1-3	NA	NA	CASSPGGSGNTIYF	TGTGCCAGCAGCCCAGGAGGGTCCGGAAACACCATATATTTT
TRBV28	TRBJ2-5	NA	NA	CASSPLAGRVAEQETQYF	TGTGCCAGCAGCCCCTTAGCCGGTAGGGTAGCGGAACAAGAGACCCAGTACTTC
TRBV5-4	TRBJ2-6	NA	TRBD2	CASRSGLADSGANVLTF	TGTGCCAGCAGGTCCGGACTAGCGGACTCTGGGGCCAACGTCCTGACTTTC
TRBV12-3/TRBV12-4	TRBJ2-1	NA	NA	CASSFGYPGEQFF	TGTGCCAGCAGTTTTGGGTACCCAGGGGAGCAGTTCTTC
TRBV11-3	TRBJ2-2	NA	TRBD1	CASSLDSQGDTGELFF	TGTGCCAGCAGCTTAGATTCTCAGGGGGACACCGGGGAGCTGTTTTTT
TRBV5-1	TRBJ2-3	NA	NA	CASSSPRDTRGDTQYF	TGCGCCAGCAGCTCCCCCCGGGACACACGAGGGGATACGCAGTATTTT
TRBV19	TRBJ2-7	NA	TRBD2	CASSTRLAGKNYEQYF	TGTGCCAGTAGTACCCGACTAGCGGGAAAGAACTACGAGCAGTACTTC
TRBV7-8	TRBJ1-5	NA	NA	CASSLTGSNQPQHF	TGTGCCAGCAGCCTAACAGGTAGCAATCAGCCCCAGCATTTT
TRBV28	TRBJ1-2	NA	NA	CASSLTGGGYTF	TGTGCCAGCAGTTTGACCGGGGGGGGCTACACCTTC
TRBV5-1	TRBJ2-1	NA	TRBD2	CASSLVGGLADNEQFF	TGCGCCAGCAGCTTGGTCGGCGGACTAGCGGACAATGAGCAGTTCTTC
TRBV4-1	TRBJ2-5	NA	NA	CASSQQARQLETQYF	TGCGCCAGCAGCCAACAAGCCCGACAGCTAGAGACCCAGTACTTC
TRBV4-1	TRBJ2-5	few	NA	CASSQLGWLDEETQYF	TGCGCCAGCAGCCAACTCGGATGGCTAGACGAAGAGACCCAGTACTTC
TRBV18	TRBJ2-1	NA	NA	CASSPLLGSSYNEQFF	TGTGCCAGCTCACCCCTACTAGGAAGCTCCTACAATGAGCAGTTCTTC
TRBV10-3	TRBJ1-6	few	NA	CAISDQGMGSPLHF	TGTGCCATCAGCGACCAGGGAATGGGGTCACCCCTCCACTTT
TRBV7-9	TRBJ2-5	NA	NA	CASSLFYQETQYF	TGTGCCAGCAGCTTATTCTACCAAGAGACCCAGTACTTC
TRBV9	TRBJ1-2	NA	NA	CASSTRPDGAGGYTF	TGTGCCAGCAGCACCCGACCAGATGGGGCGGGAGGCTACACCTTC
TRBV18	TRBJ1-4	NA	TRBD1	CASSRGQENEKLFF	TGTGCCAGCTCACGGGGACAGGAAAATGAAAAACTGTTTTTT
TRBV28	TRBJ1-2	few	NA	CASSINYGYTF	TGTGCCAGCAGTATAAACTATGGCTACACCTTC
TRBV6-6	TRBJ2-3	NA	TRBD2	CASSLAGRTDTQYF	TGTGCCAGCAGTCTAGCGGGCCGCACAGATACGCAGTATTTT
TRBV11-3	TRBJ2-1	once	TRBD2	CASSLGLAGGYNEQFF	TGTGCCAGCAGCTTGGGACTAGCGGGAGGGTACAATGAGCAGTTCTTC
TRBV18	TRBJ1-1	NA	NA	CATDKQNTEAFF	TGTGCCACCGACAAGCAGAACACTGAAGCTTTCTTT
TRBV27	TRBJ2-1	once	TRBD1	CASSSGTGDGYNEQFF	TGTGCCAGCAGTTCCGGGACAGGGGATGGATACAATGAGCAGTTCTTC
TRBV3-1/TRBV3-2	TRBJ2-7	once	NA	CASSRTRDYEQYF	TGTGCCAGCAGCCGGACACGAGACTACGAGCAGTACTTC
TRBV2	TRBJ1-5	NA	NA	CASRWTDNQPQHF	TGTGCCAGCAGATGGACAGACAATCAGCCCCAGCATTTT
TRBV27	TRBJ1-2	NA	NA	CASARRVGANYGYTF	TGTGCCAGCGCCCGCCGCGTGGGAGCTAACTATGGCTACACCTTC
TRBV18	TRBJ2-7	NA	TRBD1	CASSPSGTARVEQYF	TGTGCCAGCTCACCAAGTGGGACAGCCAGGGTCGAGCAGTACTTC
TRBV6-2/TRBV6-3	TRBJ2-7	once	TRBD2	CASSYRGGIPWAQYF	TGTGCCAGCAGTTACCGGGGGGGAATCCCTTGGGCACAGTACTTC
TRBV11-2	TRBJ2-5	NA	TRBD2	CASSLGGTSGSQETQYF	TGTGCCAGCAGCTTAGGCGGGACTAGCGGGTCTCAAGAGACCCAGTACTTC
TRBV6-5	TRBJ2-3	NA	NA	CASRYTSTDTQYF	TGTGCCAGCCGCTATACCTCCACAGATACGCAGTATTTT
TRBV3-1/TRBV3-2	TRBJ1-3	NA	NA	CASSQARLAGNTIYF	TGTGCCAGCAGCCAAGCGCGGCTCGCTGGAAACACCATATATTTT
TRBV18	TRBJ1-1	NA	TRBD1	CASSPLGDRNTEAFF	TGTGCCAGCTCACCACTTGGGGACAGGAACACTGAAGCTTTCTTT
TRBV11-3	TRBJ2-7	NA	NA	CASSLVSRGFEQYF	TGTGCCAGCAGCTTAGTATCGCGCGGGTTCGAGCAGTACTTC
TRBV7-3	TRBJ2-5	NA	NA	CASSAADFGETQYF	TGTGCCAGCAGCGCGGCGGACTTCGGAGAGACCCAGTACTTC
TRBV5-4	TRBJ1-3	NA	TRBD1	CASSYDRASGNTIYF	TGTGCCAGCAGCTACGACAGGGCCTCTGGAAACACCATATATTTT
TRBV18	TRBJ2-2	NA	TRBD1	CASSGQVGELFF	TGTGCCAGCTCGGGACAGGTCGGGGAGCTGTTTTTT
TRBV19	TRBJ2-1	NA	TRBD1	CASSRPGTGLDNEQFF	TGTGCCAGTAGTAGGCCAGGGACAGGGCTTGACAATGAGCAGTTCTTC
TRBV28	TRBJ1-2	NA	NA	CASTFRTNYGYTF	TGTGCCAGCACCTTCAGGACTAACTATGGCTACACCTTC
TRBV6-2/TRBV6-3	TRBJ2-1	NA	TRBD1	CASSYWALGGTGSSYNEQFF	TGTGCCAGCAGTTACTGGGCACTTGGGGGGACAGGGAGCTCCTACAATGAGCAGTTCTTC
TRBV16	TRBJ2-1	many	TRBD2	CASTRSPWSGRGNEQFF	TGTGCCAGCACCCGTTCGCCGTGGAGCGGGAGGGGGAATGAGCAGTTCTTC
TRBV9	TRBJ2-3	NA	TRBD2	CASSVGLAGGAGRVTDTQYF	TGTGCCAGCAGCGTAGGGCTAGCGGGCGGCGCAGGCCGGGTGACAGATACGCAGTATTTT
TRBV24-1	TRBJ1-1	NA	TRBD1	CATSATGGVRDTEAFF	TGTGCCACCAGTGCGACAGGGGGCGTGAGGGACACTGAAGCTTTCTTT
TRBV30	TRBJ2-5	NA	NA	CAWTLQETQYF	TGTGCCTGGACTCTTCAAGAGACCCAGTACTTC
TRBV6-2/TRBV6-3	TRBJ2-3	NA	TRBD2	CASSYSRLAPDTQYF	TGTGCCAGCAGTTACTCGAGACTAGCCCCAGATACGCAGTATTTT
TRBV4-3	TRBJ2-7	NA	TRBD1	CASSQGWGTATYEQYF	TGCGCCAGCAGCCAAGGGTGGGGGACAGCTACCTACGAGCAGTACTTC
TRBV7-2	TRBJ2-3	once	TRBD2	CASSFNLVLAVSTDTQYF	TGTGCCAGCAGCTTTAACCTCGTACTAGCGGTTAGCACAGATACGCAGTATTTT
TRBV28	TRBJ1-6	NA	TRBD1	CASSDSGQGANSPLHF	TGTGCCAGCAGTGACTCGGGACAGGGCGCGAATTCACCCCTCCACTTT
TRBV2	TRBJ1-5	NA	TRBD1	CASSSDRGLEIGQPQHF	TGTGCCAGCAGTTCCGACAGGGGATTGGAGATTGGTCAGCCCCAGCATTTT
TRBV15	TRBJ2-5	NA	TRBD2	CATSWYRGSFQETQYF	TGTGCCACCAGCTGGTATCGCGGGAGTTTTCAAGAGACCCAGTACTTC
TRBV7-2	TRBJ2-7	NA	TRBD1	CASSPRQQGAREQYF	TGTGCCAGCAGCCCCCGCCAGCAGGGGGCTCGAGAGCAGTACTTC
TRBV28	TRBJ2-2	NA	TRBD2	CASSPSTSVAGELFF	TGTGCCAGCAGCCCCTCGACTAGCGTGGCCGGGGAGCTGTTTTTT
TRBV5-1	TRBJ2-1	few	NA	CASSVELPPSEQFF	TGCGCCAGCAGCGTCGAACTACCCCCATCTGAGCAGTTCTTC
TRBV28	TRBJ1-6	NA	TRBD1	CASSPGTGIHNSPLHF	TGTGCCAGCAGCCCCGGGACAGGGATTCATAATTCACCCCTCCACTTT
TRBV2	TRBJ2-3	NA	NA	CASSGRLGGVDTQYF	TGTGCCAGCAGTGGCAGGCTGGGGGGAGTAGATACGCAGTATTTT